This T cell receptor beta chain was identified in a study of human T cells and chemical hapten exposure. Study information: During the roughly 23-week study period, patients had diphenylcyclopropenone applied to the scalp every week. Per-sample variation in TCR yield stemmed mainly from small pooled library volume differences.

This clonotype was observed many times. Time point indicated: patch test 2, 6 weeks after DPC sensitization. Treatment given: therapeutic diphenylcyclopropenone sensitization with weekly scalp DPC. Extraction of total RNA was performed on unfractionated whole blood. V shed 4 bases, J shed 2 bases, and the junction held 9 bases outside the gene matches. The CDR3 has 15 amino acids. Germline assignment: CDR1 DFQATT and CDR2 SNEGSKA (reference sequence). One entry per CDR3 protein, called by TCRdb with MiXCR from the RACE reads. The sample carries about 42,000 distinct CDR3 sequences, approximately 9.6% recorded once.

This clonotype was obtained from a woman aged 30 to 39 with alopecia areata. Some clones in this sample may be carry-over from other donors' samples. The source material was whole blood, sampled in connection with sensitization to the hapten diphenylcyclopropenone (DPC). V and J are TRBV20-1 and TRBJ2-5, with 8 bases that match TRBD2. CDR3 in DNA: TGCAGTGCTACCAAAGCGGGGGCGGAACAAGAGACCCAGTACTTC. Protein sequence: CSATKAGAEQETQYF.